Each of the 11 T cell receptor beta chains below was sequenced from the same sample in a study of blood T cell repertoires in COVID-19. Sequencing was performed with immunoSEQ multiplex PCR; in TCRdb, only in-frame clones are kept and a portion is missing. The sample shows roughly 250,000 clones, less than 90% of them seen only once. The sequencing input was peripheral blood. These receptors came from a young woman with COVID-19, enrolled during active disease.

This clone was counted once. The chain recombines TRBV5-4 with TRBJ1-2, with TRBD1 identical over 9 bases. The germline V gene has CDR1 SGHNT and CDR2 YYREEE (reference sequence). This CDR3 is 15 amino acids long. J was trimmed by 3 bases and V by 4 bases; bases with no gene match: 7. The CDR3 DNA follows: TGTGCCAGCAGCCCGGGACAGGGAGGGCACTATGGCTACACCTTC. Protein: CASSPGQGGHYGYTF.

The chain links TRBV7-8 to TRBJ1-2; D might be TRBD1 (5 bases). The CDR3 has 15 residues. Trimming left V 2 bases short and J 2 bases short, with 12 bases between. Looked up from germline, CDR1 is SGHVS and CDR2 is FQNEAQ. The CDR3 DNA reads as TGTGCCAGCAGCTTAACGTCAGGGTCCAACTATGGCTACACCTTC. Translation: CASSLTSGSNYGYTF.

The chain uses TRBV6-5 and TRBJ1-4, with 10 bases aligning to TRBD1. The J segment lost 10 bases and the V segment lost 6 bases, leaving 11 bases of the junction unmatched. CDR3 length equals 15 residues. Germline V gene data show CDR1 as MNHEY and CDR2 as SVGAGI. The CDR3 spells CASRGTGVGSGKLFF. CDR3 sequence (DNA): TGTGCCAGCAGGGGGACAGGGGTGGGATCAGGAAAACTGTTTTTT.

The chain combines TRBV12-3 or TRBV12-4 with TRBJ1-5; D is possibly TRBD1 (5 bases). The CDR3 contains 13 residues. V lost 5 bases and J lost 9, with 14 bases in between. Here the CDR3 reads CASSLREVTPQHF. As DNA, the CDR3 is TGTGCCAGCAGTCTCAGGGAAGTCACGCCCCAGCATTTT.

The V call is TRBV30, the J call TRBJ1-6, with TRBD1 identical over 7 bases. In germline, CDR1 is GTSNPN, CDR2 SVGIG (reference sequence). The ends lost 1 base at V and 7 bases at J; junction bases unmatched: 7. The CDR3 is 15 residues long. The CDR3: CAWSAGDRANSPLHF. In DNA, the CDR3 is TGTGCCTGGAGTGCCGGCGACAGGGCCAATTCACCCCTCCACTTT.

The chain employs TRBV7-9 and TRBJ2-1, with TRBD2 matching 9 bases. The CDR3 extends over 15 amino acids. Germline trimming cut 5 bases from V and 6 bases from J; bases unmatched to any gene: 8. Germline V gene data show CDR1 as SEHNR and CDR2 as FQNEAQ (reference sequence). The CDR3 reads CASSPPAGGPNEQFF. CDR3 DNA sequence: TGTGCCAGCAGCCCCCCAGCGGGGGGTCCCAATGAGCAGTTCTTC.

V and J are TRBV4-2 and TRBJ1-3; D not resolved. This CDR3 region has 15 residues. Germline V gene data show CDR1 as LGHNA and CDR2 as YNFKEQ. Trimming left V 0 bases short and J 4 bases short, with 10 bases between. The CDR3 bases are TGTGCCAGCAGCCAAGAACTTTTCTCCGGAAACACCATATATTTT. Translating gives CASSQELFSGNTIYF.

The gene calls are TRBV11-2 and TRBJ2-7; TRBD1 agrees at 7 bases. Per germline, CDR1 SGHAT and CDR2 FQNNGV. V shed 1 base, J shed 2 bases, and the junction held 8 bases outside the gene matches. The CDR3 has 16 residues. The CDR3: CASSLASGTATYEQYF. As DNA, the CDR3 is TGTGCCAGCAGCTTAGCCTCCGGGACAGCGACCTACGAGCAGTACTTC.

This chain uses TRBV18 with TRBJ2-5; D unclear. CDR1 and CDR2 (germline): KGHSH, LQKENI. The length of the CDR3 is 11 residues. Trimming stripped 8 bases from V and 5 bases from J, with 9 bases between. CDR3 nucleotide sequence: TGTGCCAGCGCCAGGTCCGAGACCCAGTACTTC. Its translation is CASARSETQYF. The full variable domain, completed using reference TRBV18 and TRBJ2-5, is NAGVMQNPRHLVRRRGQEARLRCSPMKGHSHVYWYRQLPEEGLKFMVYLQKENIIDESGMPKERFSAEFPKEGPSILRIQQVVRGDSAAYFCASARSETQYFGPGTRLLVL.

This chain connects TRBV10-1 to TRBJ2-3, with D tentatively TRBD1 (5 bases). Germline V gene data show CDR1 as WNHNN and CDR2 as SYGVQD (reference sequence). V lost 8 bases and J lost 4, with 13 bases in between. CDR3 length equals 13 residues. The CDR3 here is CASQAQGADTQYF. The CDR3 coding sequence is TGCGCCAGCCAAGCCCAGGGCGCAGATACGCAGTATTTT.

The J gene is TRBJ1-2, the V gene TRBV27; no clear D. Per the germline V gene, CDR1 is MNHEY and CDR2 is SMNVEV (reference sequence). V dropped 2 bases and J dropped 2 bases, with 6 bases sitting between them. The CDR3 is made up of 13 amino acids. CDR3 sequence (DNA): TGTGCCAGCAGTTTAAAACAGAACTATGGCTACACCTTC. This gives the protein CASSLKQNYGYTF.